The 23 T cell receptor beta chains below all came from one sample that was sequenced in a study of control samples from healthy donors and cancer patients. Libraries were prepared by immunoSEQ multiplex PCR; TCRdb keeps only in-frame clonotypes and omits some of them. The top ten hold 12% to 15% of the sample, which has about 160,000 clones, approximately 94% seen once. Sequencing input: PBMCs. All receptors come from a man in his 60s with colorectal cancer.

The genes are TRBV4-1 and TRBJ2-5; 7 bases map to TRBD2. Per the germline V gene, CDR1 is MGHRA and CDR2 is YSYEKL. The CDR3 loop spans 14 amino acids. The V and J ends lost 2 bases and 3 bases, in that order; junction bases with no gene match: 3. The CDR3, as DNA: TGCGCCAGCAGCCAACAGGGACTAAAAGAGACCCAGTACTTC. Amino acids: CASSQQGLKETQYF.

For the CDR3, the DNA is TGTGCCAGCATGGGGGTAAATTCACCCCTCCACTTT. It codes for CASMGVNSPLHF. V is TRBV2 and J is TRBJ1-6; perhaps TRBD1 as D (5 bases). V lost 7 bases and J lost 7, with 8 bases in between. The length of the CDR3 is 12 residues. CDR1 is SNHLY and CDR2 is FYNNEI in the germline V gene.

CDR3: CASSTSVRTTDTQYF. DNA for the CDR3: TGTGCCAGTAGTACGTCCGTTCGGACCACAGATACGCAGTATTTT. The V call is TRBV19, the J call TRBJ2-3, with D unclear. CDR3 size: 15 residues. From germline, CDR1 is LNHDA and CDR2 SQIVND (reference sequence). Deletions cut 4 bases from V and 2 bases from J, with 13 bases between.

The chain has TRBV3-1 (or the pseudogene TRBV3-2) and TRBJ2-7; D may correspond to TRBD1 or TRBD2 (5 bases each). Per germline, CDR1 LGHDT and CDR2 YNNKEL (reference sequence). This CDR3 contains 15 residues. The V end was cut by 2 bases, the J end by 6 bases, with 17 bases between. The CDR3 loop is CASSQSNLPGREQYF. In DNA form, the CDR3 reads TGTGCCAGCAGCCAATCCAATTTACCGGGGCGCGAGCAGTACTTC.

The J gene is TRBJ2-1, the V gene TRBV19; D is unclear. The V gene's germline CDR1 is LNHDA and CDR2 SQIVND (reference sequence). The ends were cut back, 5 bases at V and 10 bases at J, with 15 bases in the middle. This CDR3 has 13 amino acids. The CDR3 loop is CASSYAARVEQFF. In DNA, the CDR3 is TGTGCCAGTAGTTACGCCGCCCGAGTGGAGCAGTTCTTC.

This sequence joins TRBV6-5 and TRBJ2-7; TRBD1 matches at 11 bases. Unmatched junction bases numbered 5, after V lost 6 bases and J lost 4 bases. This CDR3 contains 14 residues. The germline V gene has CDR1 MNHEY and CDR2 SVGAGI. CDR3 protein: CASSPGQGAYEQYF. The CDR3 DNA is TGTGCCAGCAGCCCCGGACAGGGGGCTTACGAGCAGTACTTC.

The V call is TRBV19, the J call TRBJ1-5; D is unclear. The germline V gene encodes CDR1 LNHDA and CDR2 SQIVND (reference sequence). CDR3 length equals 14 residues. V lost 1 base and J lost 5, with 9 bases in between. CDR3 coding DNA: TGTGCCAGTAGTATAGGCCGTTCATATCAGCCCCAGCATTTT. Translation: CASSIGRSYQPQHF.

The sample holds one count of this clone. This chain joins TRBV7-2 and TRBJ1-1; TRBD1 agrees at 8 bases. After removal of 8 bases from V and 3 bases from J, the junction contained 5 bases not matched to a gene. The CDR3 runs to 13 residues. Germline V gene lookup returns CDR1 SGHTA and CDR2 FQGNSA. CDR3 region: CASRLQGDTEAFF. The CDR3 DNA sequence: TGTGCCAGCCGACTACAGGGGGACACTGAAGCTTTCTTT.

The CDR3 sequence is CASSLEGQGDYGYTF. In nucleotides, the CDR3 is TGCGCCAGCAGCTTGGAGGGACAGGGGGACTATGGCTACACCTTC. The chain joins TRBV5-1 to TRBJ1-2, with TRBD1 matching 11 bases. Germline loops: CDR1 SGHRS, CDR2 YFSETQ. The J segment lost 3 bases and the V segment lost 0 bases, leaving 1 base of the junction unmatched. The CDR3 has 15 amino acids.

The V and J genes are TRBV30 and TRBJ1-2, with 10 nucleotides matching TRBD1. The CDR3 is 15 residues long. V dropped 5 bases and J dropped 4; count of bases not matched to a gene: 10. Germline CDR1 reads GTSNPN; CDR2 reads SVGIG (reference sequence). The CDR3 region has the DNA TGTGCCTGGGCTAGACACGGGGACAGGGGCTATGGCTACACCTTC. This gives the protein CAWARHGDRGYGYTF. The full variable domain, completed using reference TRBV30 and TRBJ1-2, is SQTIHQWPATLVQPVGSPLSLECTVEGTSNPNLYWYRQAAGRGLQLLFYSVGIGQISSEVPQNLSASRPQDRQFILSSKKLLLSDSGFYLCAWARHGDRGYGYTFGSGTRLTVV.

This clone has a single count. V usage is TRBV27 and J usage is TRBJ2-3, with a tentative D call TRBD2 (6 bases). The V gene lost 5 bases and the J gene lost 3 bases, with 9 bases spanning the gap. CDR3 length: 13 amino acids. Germline values: CDR1 MNHEY, CDR2 SMNVEV (reference sequence). The CDR3 DNA follows: TGTGCCAGCAGTGGCCGGGAGACAGATACGCAGTATTTT. Residues: CASSGRETDTQYF.

The chain has TRBV14 and TRBJ2-1; 8 bases are a match to TRBD1. V lost 3 bases, J lost 8 bases, and 3 bases stayed unmatched. This CDR3 is built from 13 residues. Germline CDR1 is SGHDN and CDR2 is FVKESK. CDR3 bases: TGTGCCAGCAGCCAGCAGACAGGGGATGAGCAGTTCTTC. Protein sequence: CASSQQTGDEQFF.

This chain connects TRBV5-1 to TRBJ2-6, with unresolved D. Germline V gene sequence: CDR1 SGHRS, CDR2 YFSETQ. V gave up 4 bases and J gave up 2 bases, with 7 bases separating them. This CDR3 region has 14 residues. In DNA form, the CDR3 reads TGCGCCAGCAGCCTACAAGCTGGGGCCAACGTCCTGACTTTC. It yields the protein CASSLQAGANVLTF.

The chain has TRBV28 and TRBJ1-1; possibly TRBD1 for D (5 bases). V gave up 9 bases and J gave up 2 bases, with 13 bases separating them. This CDR3 comprises 13 residues. CDR1 and CDR2 (germline): MDHEN, SYDVKM. CDR3: CASLGHPNTEAFF. CDR3 in DNA: TGTGCCAGTCTCGGACACCCTAACACTGAAGCTTTCTTT.

This chain uses TRBV3-1 (or the pseudogene TRBV3-2) with TRBJ2-5; D not resolved. This CDR3 is built from 12 residues. Trimming pared 3 bases from V and 2 bases from J, leaving 4 bases between. Per germline, CDR1 LGHDT and CDR2 YNNKEL (reference sequence). The CDR3: CASSQLQETQYF. The DNA for the CDR3 is TGTGCCAGCAGCCAGCTTCAAGAGACCCAGTACTTC.

This clone was recorded once. The chain joins TRBV27 to TRBJ1-3, with TRBD1 matching 7 bases. Germline V gene data show CDR1 as MNHEY and CDR2 as SMNVEV (reference sequence). Trimming took 5 bases from V and 11 from J; bases not matched to a gene: 12. CDR3 length: 14 residues. The CDR3, as DNA: TGTGCCAGCAGTCCCGACAGGGACCTAGGCCCCATATATTTT. It translates to CASSPDRDLGPIYF.

The genes are TRBV5-6 and TRBJ2-1; D is unclear. This CDR3 has 16 residues. Trimming took 3 bases from V and 0 from J, leaving 13 bases between them. The germline gives CDR1 SGHDT, CDR2 YYEEEE. This CDR3 reads CASSSPFYVSYNEQFF. In DNA, the CDR3 is TGTGCCAGCAGCTCCCCGTTCTATGTCTCCTACAATGAGCAGTTCTTC.

This clone appeared a single time. The chain is built from TRBV4-1 and TRBJ2-7; 12 nucleotides match TRBD2. Per the germline V gene, CDR1 is MGHRA and CDR2 is YSYEKL. The V and J ends lost 2 bases and 0 bases, in that order; junction bases with no gene match: 8. The CDR3 is made up of 18 amino acids. Written as DNA, the CDR3 is TGCGCCAGCAGCCAACTAGGACTAGCGGGGAACTTCTCCTACGAGCAGTACTTC. Translated, it gives CASSQLGLAGNFSYEQYF.

The chain combines TRBV7-2 with TRBJ2-1; 10 positions agree with TRBD2. J gave up 12 bases and V 5 bases, and 16 bases lay outside the gene matches. The CDR3 runs 16 residues. Germline values: CDR1 SGHTA, CDR2 FQGNSA. CDR3 protein: CASSLTASGGHHRQFF. The CDR3 DNA reads TGTGCCAGCAGCCTAACCGCTAGCGGGGGTCATCACCGGCAGTTCTTC. Filled out from reference TRBV7-2 and TRBJ2-1, the complete variable domain reads GAGVSQSPSNKVTEKGKDVELRCDPISGHTALYWYRQSLGQGLEFLIYFQGNSAPDKSGLPSDRFSAERTGGSVSTLTIQRTQQEDSAVYLCASSLTASGGHHRQFFGPGTRLTVL.

The chain has TRBV15 and TRBJ2-7, with a tentative D call TRBD1 (5 bases). CDR1 and CDR2 (germline): LNHNV, YYDKDF (reference sequence). The CDR3 is made up of 14 amino acids. V shed 0 bases and J shed 7 bases, with 13 bases lying between them. The CDR3, as DNA: TGTGCCACCAGCAGAGATAAGGGGTTGGGAGAGCAGTACTTC. It is translated as CATSRDKGLGEQYF.

The chain couples TRBV18 to TRBJ1-1; D is possibly TRBD1 (5 bases). The CDR3 covers 16 residues. The V end lost 0 bases, the J end lost 0 bases, and 11 bases lay between the germline ends. Germline CDR1 and CDR2: KGHSH and LQKENI. Here the CDR3 DNA reads TGTGCCAGCTCACCACCGACAGCCTATATGAACACTGAAGCTTTCTTT. Translating it yields CASSPPTAYMNTEAFF.

This chain connects TRBV11-2 to TRBJ1-1; unclear D gene. Trimming removed 4 bases at V and 3 bases at J, with 9 bases between. CDR3 length: 13 residues. CDR1 SGHAT and CDR2 FQNNGV come from the germline V gene. The CDR3 protein is CASSSQRDTEAFF. In DNA form, the CDR3 reads TGTGCCAGCAGCTCCCAGAGGGACACTGAAGCTTTCTTT.

The chain couples TRBV10-2 to TRBJ1-1, with D unresolved. The CDR3 extends over 14 amino acids. Per germline, CDR1 WSHSY and CDR2 SAAADI. V was trimmed by 7 bases and J by 0 bases, leaving 12 bases between them. CDR3 amino acids: CASKAEHMNTEAFF. Written as DNA, the CDR3 is TGCGCCAGCAAGGCGGAGCACATGAACACTGAAGCTTTCTTT.